Here is one T cell receptor (beta chain) with its context. The source of the sample is a study of Ad26.COV2.S vaccination and SARS-CoV-2 variants. In the study overall: Each vaccinee took Ad26.COV2.S intramuscularly, once or twice 56 days apart.

As for treatment: about 20 received Ad26.COV2.S at low or high dose, single or two shots; roughly five received placebo; per-sample allocation not given. Day 63 after the first vaccine or placebo injection was the time point for sampling. Using immunoSEQ multiplex PCR, the repertoire was profiled, and TCRdb retains in-frame clones only, with some absent. The table lists over 400,000 clones, about nine tenths of them singletons. Looked up from germline, CDR1 is SGHNT and CDR2 is YYREEE (reference sequence). V lost 1 base to trimming and J lost 7 bases, with 11 bases between them. The CDR3 consists of 13 residues.

The sequence was collected from a person aged 18-65 years who received the Ad26.COV2.S COVID-19 vaccine or a placebo. Specimen: peripheral blood, collected in a trial of Ad26.COV2.S vaccine versus placebo. This chain joins TRBV5-4 and TRBJ1-2; unclear D gene. The CDR3 protein is CASSLRIGSGYTF. Written as DNA, the CDR3 is TGTGCCAGCAGCTTGAGAATAGGTTCTGGCTACACCTTC. The complete variable domain, with remaining parts taken from reference TRBV5-4 and TRBJ1-2, reads ETGVTQSPTHLIKTRGQQVTLRCSSQSGHNTVSWYQQALGQGPQFIFQYYREEENGRGNFPPRFSGLQFPNYSSELNVNALELDDSALYLCASSLRIGSGYTFGSGTRLTVV.